This T cell receptor beta chain appears in the sequencing data of a study of control samples from healthy donors and cancer patients. Profiled with immunoSEQ multiplex PCR; TCRdb holds only in-frame clones, not every one. The sample includes around 90,000 clones, roughly 86% of them seen just once. The germline V and J ends were trimmed by 3 bases and 8 bases, with 14 bases remaining between them. This CDR3 comprises 14 residues. Germline CDR1 reads MNHEY; CDR2 reads SMNVEV (reference sequence). The chain joins TRBV27 to TRBJ2-4, with D possibly matching TRBD2 (5 bases). The source of this sequence is a man aged 25-45 years in good health. The sequencing input was blood. The DNA of the CDR3 is TGTGCCAGCAGTTTGGTACCGGGGTTGGACATTCAGTACTTC. Its protein product is CASSLVPGLDIQYF.